This T cell receptor beta chain was retrieved from a study of cytomegalovirus exposure and HLA in healthy donors. In regard to this clone: Its target is unknown.

PCR involved 60 Vbeta and 13 Jbeta primers. Produced via immunoSEQ multiplex PCR; TCRdb's table is partial and in-frame only. The sample consists of some 250,000 clones, 82% of them appearing once. Broader study findings: V segments that were indistinguishable, TRBV6-2 and TRBV6-3 among them, were omitted from analysis. Most of the TCR beta V segments (in an earlier analysis) were productive either about 87% or about 30% of the time. In a later analysis, several top co-occurrence clusters appeared linked to parvovirus B19, influenza, CMV and Epstein-Barr virus.

The V end lost 0 bases, the J end lost 3 bases, and 12 bases lay between the germline ends. This CDR3 has 15 residues. Germline V lookup: CDR1 LNHNV, CDR2 YYDKDF (reference sequence). The sequence came from a middle-aged woman in good health and CMV-seropositive. The chain joins TRBV15 to TRBJ2-7; perhaps TRBD1 as D (6 bases). The specimen was PBMCs. The CDR3 here is CATSRDAPGVYEQYF. In DNA form, the CDR3 reads TGTGCCACCAGCAGAGATGCTCCAGGGGTCTACGAGCAGTACTTC.